This TCR beta chain was sequenced in a study of T cells in Graves' hyperthyroidism and ophthalmopathy. The CDR3 runs to 16 residues. The germline gives CDR1 SGHNT, CDR2 YYREEE (reference sequence). V was shortened by 9 bases and J by 5 bases, with 21 bases between the two germline ends. This clonotype was seen a handful of times. What was amplified from RNA transcripts were TCR beta CDR3 regions. Primed by the HTBI set, a first-round RT-PCR was run on the TCR CDR3. MiXCR, run by TCRdb on the multiplex PCR reads, gives a single entry per CDR3 protein. The sample lists 550,000 to 700,000 distinct CDR3 sequences; about half were seen once.

This receptor was taken from an adult woman with Graves' disease, either hyperthyroidism or ophthalmopathy (not recorded which). Sequenced input: peripheral blood or thyroid tissue (not recorded which). The V and J genes are TRBV5-4 and TRBJ2-6; D not certain. The CDR3 spells CATRNRLRARANVLTF. CDR3 coding DNA: TGTGCCACCCGAAACAGACTGAGAGCAAGGGCCAACGTCCTGACTTTC.